These T cell receptor beta chains were read from a single sample in a study of blood T cell repertoires in COVID-19. Data came from immunoSEQ multiplex PCR; TCRdb stores just in-frame clones and leaves some out. The table shows 200,000 to 250,000 clones, with 65% to 90% occurring only once. Sequencing was performed on peripheral blood. The origin of the receptors is a man aged 45 to 65 with active or convalescent COVID-19. Both conserved end residues are trimmed from each CDR3. Fields, in order: J gene, V gene, CDR3 protein.

TRBJ1-2 | TRBV28 | ASSLAPGRGGYT
TRBJ2-7 | TRBV27 | ASSLAPYEQY
TRBJ1-6 | TRBV6-5 | ASRTPGQNNSPLH
TRBJ2-7 | TRBV6-5 | ASSPSGQGWYEQY
TRBJ2-1 | TRBV5-6 | ASSLRGTSFGNEQF
TRBJ2-3 | TRBV11-2 | ASSLPAGNTDTQY
TRBJ2-5 | TRBV29-1 | SVEGRGDEGTQY
TRBJ2-3 | TRBV28 | ATDGQGGTDTQY
TRBJ2-7 | TRBV19 | ASSPHPDSSSYEQY
TRBJ1-4 | TRBV15 | ATSRDLAISNEKLF
TRBJ1-6 | TRBV6-5 | ASRHPLHYNSPLH
TRBJ1-2 | TRBV20-1 | SASRDYYGYT
TRBJ1-4 | TRBV6-5 | ASSFGGDRDYEKLF
TRBJ2-5 | TRBV5-6 | ASSVLAGGPEGEGETQY
TRBJ2-1 | TRBV9 | ASSVTSGSYNEQF
TRBJ2-7 | TRBV29-1 | SVVGGAAGKVPVEQY
TRBJ2-5 | TRBV2 | ASSENRGKQETQY
TRBJ2-3 | TRBV3-1/TRBV3-2 | ASSPGRSGTDTQY
TRBJ2-5 | TRBV28 | ASSSGTSGIETQY
TRBJ2-3 | TRBV2 | ASSPRGGLGTDTQY
TRBJ1-4 | TRBV5-4 | ASSLGQTNEKLF
TRBJ2-5 | TRBV5-1 | ASSLAGGWGETQY